This is a list of T cell receptor beta chains from one sample in a study of CD8 T cells in ankylosing spondylitis. MiXCR, applied by TCRdb to the 5' RACE reads, yields one record per CDR3 protein. The sample has 300,000 to 350,000 distinct CDR3 sequences; roughly 20% are singletons. The specimen was blood, either unsorted or a sorted T cell fraction (not recorded which). Source of these receptors: a female donor with ankylosing spondylitis or in good health (not recorded which). The CDR3 runs from the conserved cysteine through the conserved F or W. Fields, in order: clone size, D gene, V gene, J gene, CDR3 protein, CDR3 DNA. The D gene is left open where the match is weak. Some rows have no size entry. The others give once, few or many, or a class for an expanded clone.

abundance: .; d_gene: .; v_gene: TRBV6-5; j_gene: TRBJ2-2; CDR3aa: CASSYGPLGGELFF; CDR3nt: TGTGCCAGCAGTTATGGCCCTCTCGGCGGGGAGCTGTTTTTT
abundance: .; d_gene: TRBD1; v_gene: TRBV6-1; j_gene: TRBJ2-7; CDR3aa: CASSPGQGKGIEQYF; CDR3nt: TGTGCCAGCAGCCCCGGACAGGGAAAGGGGATCGAGCAGTACTTC
abundance: few; d_gene: TRBD1; v_gene: TRBV6-5; j_gene: TRBJ1-1; CDR3aa: CASSYSSGGAFF; CDR3nt: TGTGCCAGCAGTTACAGTTCAGGGGGTGCTTTCTTT
abundance: .; d_gene: TRBD2; v_gene: TRBV12-5; j_gene: TRBJ2-7; CDR3aa: CASGYGSPAGGPWEQYF; CDR3nt: TGTGCTAGTGGCTACGGGTCCCCGGCGGGAGGGCCGTGGGAGCAGTACTTC
abundance: few; d_gene: .; v_gene: TRBV5-1; j_gene: TRBJ2-5; CDR3aa: CASSIQGQETQYF; CDR3nt: TGCGCCAGCAGTATACAGGGACAAGAGACCCAGTACTTC
abundance: .; d_gene: TRBD1; v_gene: TRBV12-3/TRBV12-4; j_gene: TRBJ2-7; CDR3aa: CASTPPGQGAEQYF; CDR3nt: TGTGCCAGCACCCCCCCGGGACAGGGGGCCGAGCAGTACTTC
abundance: .; d_gene: .; v_gene: TRBV25-1; j_gene: TRBJ2-1; CDR3aa: CASSPPGYNEQFF; CDR3nt: TGTGCCAGCAGTCCCCCGGGCTACAATGAGCAGTTCTTC
abundance: few; d_gene: .; v_gene: TRBV5-1; j_gene: TRBJ2-7; CDR3aa: CASSFAQRSTYEQYF; CDR3nt: TGCGCCAGCAGCTTTGCCCAGCGGAGTACCTACGAGCAGTACTTC
abundance: .; d_gene: .; v_gene: TRBV4-1; j_gene: TRBJ2-1; CDR3aa: CASSQERIQGYNEQFF; CDR3nt: TGCGCCAGCAGCCAAGAGAGAATCCAGGGGTACAATGAGCAGTTCTTC
abundance: .; d_gene: .; v_gene: TRBV6-2/TRBV6-3; j_gene: TRBJ2-1; CDR3aa: CASSSLVNEQFF; CDR3nt: TGTGCCAGCAGTTCCCTCGTCAATGAGCAGTTCTTC
abundance: .; d_gene: .; v_gene: TRBV11-2; j_gene: TRBJ2-4; CDR3aa: CASSFSSDRQGPKNIQYF; CDR3nt: TGTGCCAGCAGCTTTTCTAGCGATCGACAGGGTCCCAAAAACATTCAGTACTTC
abundance: few; d_gene: .; v_gene: TRBV27; j_gene: TRBJ1-4; CDR3aa: CASSPFATNEKLFF; CDR3nt: TGTGCCAGCAGCCCGTTTGCAACTAATGAAAAACTGTTTTTT
abundance: .; d_gene: .; v_gene: TRBV20-1; j_gene: TRBJ2-1; CDR3aa: CSAPGTLRYEQFF; CDR3nt: TGCAGTGCTCCCGGGACCCTTCGATATGAGCAGTTCTTC
abundance: many; d_gene: TRBD1; v_gene: TRBV29-1; j_gene: TRBJ2-1; CDR3aa: CSVRDRGFNEQFF; CDR3nt: TGCAGCGTCCGGGACAGGGGGTTCAATGAGCAGTTCTTC
abundance: few; d_gene: TRBD1; v_gene: TRBV20-1; j_gene: TRBJ2-5; CDR3aa: CSALQTGVQETQYF; CDR3nt: TGCAGTGCACTTCAGACAGGGGTCCAAGAGACCCAGTACTTC
abundance: many; d_gene: .; v_gene: TRBV6-1; j_gene: TRBJ2-1; CDR3aa: CASTQRAPAPQFF; CDR3nt: TGTGCCAGCACCCAAAGAGCTCCGGCCCCACAGTTCTTC
abundance: .; d_gene: .; v_gene: TRBV30; j_gene: TRBJ2-7; CDR3aa: CAWSPNYEQYF; CDR3nt: TGTGCCTGGAGCCCCAACTACGAGCAGTACTTC
abundance: .; d_gene: .; v_gene: TRBV4-3; j_gene: TRBJ1-2; CDR3aa: CASSQDRGYGYTF; CDR3nt: TGCGCCAGCAGCCAAGACCGCGGCTATGGCTACACCTTC
abundance: .; d_gene: .; v_gene: TRBV6-6; j_gene: TRBJ1-3; CDR3aa: CASSFRHSNTIYF; CDR3nt: TGTGCCAGCAGTTTCCGACACTCCAACACCATATATTTT
abundance: .; d_gene: .; v_gene: TRBV4-2; j_gene: TRBJ1-4; CDR3aa: CASSQQGTDEKLFF; CDR3nt: TGTGCCAGCAGCCAACAGGGGACCGACGAAAAACTGTTTTTT
abundance: few; d_gene: TRBD2; v_gene: TRBV6-2/TRBV6-3; j_gene: TRBJ2-3; CDR3aa: CASRESGRKGDTQYF; CDR3nt: TGTGCCAGCAGAGAAAGCGGGAGGAAGGGGGATACGCAGTATTTT
abundance: .; d_gene: .; v_gene: TRBV18; j_gene: TRBJ2-5; CDR3aa: CASSPDETQYF; CDR3nt: TGTGCCAGCTCACCCGACGAGACCCAGTACTTC
abundance: .; d_gene: .; v_gene: TRBV20-1; j_gene: TRBJ2-1; CDR3aa: CSVWRDFNNEQFF; CDR3nt: TGCAGTGTCTGGCGGGACTTCAACAATGAGCAGTTCTTC
abundance: many; d_gene: .; v_gene: TRBV29-1; j_gene: TRBJ1-1; CDR3aa: CSVAAAGTTEAFF; CDR3nt: TGCAGCGTTGCAGCGGCAGGGACCACTGAAGCTTTCTTT
abundance: .; d_gene: .; v_gene: TRBV28; j_gene: TRBJ2-1; CDR3aa: CASSYGTLAYNEQFF; CDR3nt: TGTGCCAGCAGTTACGGGACACTCGCCTACAATGAGCAGTTCTTC
abundance: .; d_gene: .; v_gene: TRBV6-2/TRBV6-3; j_gene: TRBJ2-6; CDR3aa: CASRGDLSGANVLTF; CDR3nt: TGTGCCAGCAGAGGAGACCTCTCTGGGGCCAACGTCCTGACTTTC
abundance: few; d_gene: TRBD2; v_gene: TRBV6-5; j_gene: TRBJ2-1; CDR3aa: CASSYAGTSGYNEQFF; CDR3nt: TGTGCCAGCAGTTACGCCGGGACTAGCGGTTACAATGAGCAGTTCTTC
abundance: many; d_gene: .; v_gene: TRBV29-1; j_gene: TRBJ1-1; CDR3aa: CSVPTDGINTEAFF; CDR3nt: TGCAGCGTTCCGACGGACGGGATTAACACTGAAGCTTTCTTT
abundance: many; d_gene: TRBD2; v_gene: TRBV5-5; j_gene: TRBJ2-1; CDR3aa: CASSQTSGRPNEQFF; CDR3nt: TGTGCCAGCAGCCAAACTAGCGGGAGACCCAATGAGCAGTTCTTC
abundance: few; d_gene: .; v_gene: TRBV5-6; j_gene: TRBJ2-7; CDR3aa: CASRRKGPYEQYF; CDR3nt: TGTGCCAGCCGTAGAAAGGGACCTTACGAGCAGTACTTC
abundance: .; d_gene: .; v_gene: TRBV10-3; j_gene: TRBJ1-2; CDR3aa: CAISEGQPDGYTF; CDR3nt: TGTGCCATCAGTGAGGGACAGCCAGATGGCTACACCTTC
abundance: .; d_gene: .; v_gene: TRBV28; j_gene: TRBJ2-7; CDR3aa: CASRLSGTKAYEQYF; CDR3nt: TGTGCCAGCAGGTTAAGCGGTACCAAAGCCTACGAGCAGTACTTC
abundance: few; d_gene: .; v_gene: TRBV6-5; j_gene: TRBJ2-7; CDR3aa: CASSSQRSGDSYEQYF; CDR3nt: TGTGCCAGCAGTTCTCAAAGGTCAGGGGACTCCTACGAGCAGTACTTC
abundance: few; d_gene: .; v_gene: TRBV24-1; j_gene: TRBJ2-3; CDR3aa: CATSVGGRPDTQYF; CDR3nt: TGTGCCACCAGTGTTGGGGGACGACCAGATACGCAGTATTTT
abundance: .; d_gene: .; v_gene: TRBV5-1; j_gene: TRBJ1-2; CDR3aa: CASSPQDSGGYTF; CDR3nt: TGCGCCAGCAGCCCCCAAGACAGTGGGGGCTACACCTTC
abundance: .; d_gene: .; v_gene: TRBV6-2/TRBV6-3; j_gene: TRBJ2-7; CDR3aa: CASSYGAPPEQYF; CDR3nt: TGTGCCAGCAGTTACGGGGCTCCTCCCGAGCAGTACTTC
abundance: .; d_gene: .; v_gene: TRBV4-3; j_gene: TRBJ2-7; CDR3aa: CASSQVPGPTYEQYF; CDR3nt: TGCGCCAGCAGCCAAGTCCCGGGACCTACCTACGAGCAGTACTTC